Listed below are T cell receptor beta chains from one sample, sequenced in a study of beta chain features in type 1 diabetes. This table comes from immunoSEQ multiplex PCR, and its TCRdb copy is limited to in-frame clones, with some not included. The sample lists some 660,000 clones, over 11% occurring once. The sequenced sample was naive CD4+ T cells from blood. These receptors were taken from a man aged 18 to 35 with type 1 diabetes. Each CDR3 is given with its conserved first and last residue. A D gene is named only where the DNA matches it firmly. Part of the rows lack a size; the others show once, few, many or a class for expanded clones.

D: .; length: 15; J: TRBJ2-1; V: TRBV11-2; size: .; DNA: TGTGCCAGCAGCTTAGCAAAACGGTGGGGAGCTGAGCAGTTCTTC; CDR3: CASSLAKRWGAEQFF
D: .; length: 14; J: TRBJ1-6; V: TRBV30; size: few; DNA: TGTGCCTGGAGTTATTACATCCGAGGAAGACCCCTCCACTTT; CDR3: CAWSYYIRGRPLHF
D: TRBD1; length: 17; J: TRBJ2-5; V: TRBV30; size: .; DNA: TGTGCCTGGAGTGGGCGGCCCTCGGACAGGGGAAGTGAGACCCAGTACTTC; CDR3: CAWSGRPSDRGSETQYF
D: .; length: 13; J: TRBJ2-2; V: TRBV11-3; size: .; DNA: TGTGCCAGCAGCCCCCTAGTGAGCGGGGAGCTGTTTTTT; CDR3: CASSPLVSGELFF
D: TRBD2; length: 16; J: TRBJ2-5; V: TRBV4-1; size: .; DNA: TGCGCCAGCAGCCAGGGGACTAGCGGGAGAGGGGAGACCCAGTACTTC; CDR3: CASSQGTSGRGETQYF
D: .; length: 12; J: TRBJ2-5; V: TRBV9; size: few; DNA: TGTGCCAGCAGCGTAGACGGCTCCCCCGTGGACTTC; CDR3: CASSVDGSPVDF
D: .; length: 14; J: TRBJ2-7; V: TRBV7-2; size: few; DNA: TGTGCCAGCAGCTTAGTTAGCTCCTTCGGAGAGCAGTACTTC; CDR3: CASSLVSSFGEQYF
D: .; length: 14; J: TRBJ2-5; V: TRBV7-2; size: few; DNA: TGTGCCAGCAGCTTACCAGGTTCCCAAGAGACCCAGTACTTC; CDR3: CASSLPGSQETQYF
D: .; length: 15; J: TRBJ2-2; V: TRBV19; size: .; DNA: TGTGCCAGCCGCCCCGGGACAATGAACACCGGGGAGCTGTTTTTT; CDR3: CASRPGTMNTGELFF
D: TRBD2; length: 15; J: TRBJ2-7; V: TRBV11-2; size: .; DNA: TGTGCCAGCAGCTTTACTAGCGGGCTATCCTACGAGCAGTACTTC; CDR3: CASSFTSGLSYEQYF
D: TRBD2; length: 16; J: TRBJ2-3; V: TRBV18; size: few; DNA: TGTGCCAGCTCACCACCGGCGGGAGAGACGACAGATACGCAGTATTTT; CDR3: CASSPPAGETTDTQYF
D: .; length: 16; J: TRBJ2-2; V: TRBV4-1; size: .; DNA: TGCGCCAGCAGCCAAGACTCGCGGGGGAACACCGGGGAGCTGTTTTTT; CDR3: CASSQDSRGNTGELFF
D: .; length: 13; J: TRBJ2-7; V: TRBV19; size: .; DNA: TGTGCCACCTCGGGAGAGGGGGGATACGAGCAGTACTTC; CDR3: CATSGEGGYEQYF
D: .; length: 14; J: TRBJ1-2; V: TRBV30; size: .; DNA: TGTGCCTGGAGCGGGGGACAAGGGTTCTATGGCTACACCTTC; CDR3: CAWSGGQGFYGYTF
D: .; length: 12; J: TRBJ2-7; V: TRBV14; size: few; DNA: TGTGCCAGCAGCCAAGATGGCGCACAGCAGTACTTC; CDR3: CASSQDGAQQYF
D: TRBD1; length: 15; J: TRBJ2-3; V: TRBV25-1; size: .; DNA: TGTGCCAGCAGTGAATCGACAGGGGGACCAGATACGCAGTATTTT; CDR3: CASSESTGGPDTQYF
D: .; length: 14; J: TRBJ2-7; V: TRBV5-1; size: .; DNA: TGCGCCAGCAGCTCGCAAGGGGTGGTGAACGAGCAGTACTTC; CDR3: CASSSQGVVNEQYF
D: TRBD1; length: 13; J: TRBJ1-1; V: TRBV30; size: .; DNA: TGTGCCTGGGTACAGGGGGCCGGCACTGAAGCTTTCTTT; CDR3: CAWVQGAGTEAFF
D: .; length: 14; J: TRBJ1-4; V: TRBV30; size: .; DNA: TGTGCCTGGAGTGTCGGTACAGGTGATGAAAAACTGTTTTTT; CDR3: CAWSVGTGDEKLFF
D: .; length: 15; J: TRBJ1-1; V: TRBV9; size: .; DNA: TGTGCCAGCAGCGTAGAGGGGCAGGGAATCCCTGAAGCTTTCTTT; CDR3: CASSVEGQGIPEAFF
D: TRBD1; length: 13; J: TRBJ2-5; V: TRBV6-5; size: .; DNA: TGTGCCAGCAAAACAGGGGGTCAAGAGACCCAGTACTTC; CDR3: CASKTGGQETQYF
D: .; length: 11; J: TRBJ2-3; V: TRBV30; size: .; DNA: TGTGCCTGGAGCCCCTCAGATACGCAGTATTTT; CDR3: CAWSPSDTQYF
D: .; length: 12; J: TRBJ2-7; V: TRBV2; size: .; DNA: TGTGCCAGCAGGGGGGCCACCTACGAGCAGTACTTC; CDR3: CASRGATYEQYF
D: .; length: 15; J: TRBJ2-7; V: TRBV15; size: few; DNA: TGTGCCACCAGCTTACGGTTGGGGAGCGCCTACGAGCAGTACTTC; CDR3: CATSLRLGSAYEQYF